Listed below are T cell receptor beta chains from one sample, sequenced in a study of blood T cell repertoires in COVID-19. Generated by immunoSEQ multiplex PCR, the TCRdb table keeps only in-frame clones and is missing some. The sample includes 100,000 to 120,000 clones, approximately 82% seen only once; the top ten take less than 4%. Sequenced input: peripheral blood. All receptors come from an elderly woman with acute or convalescent COVID-19. Both conserved end residues are part of each CDR3. A D gene is named only where the DNA matches it firmly. The size field is filled for only some rows; it gives once, few, many or a size class.

v_gene	d_gene	abundance	j_gene	CDR3aa	CDR3nt
TRBV27	.	.	TRBJ1-6	CASSLSSRGLSPLHF	TGTGCCAGCAGTTTATCGTCCAGGGGCCTATCACCCCTCCACTTT
TRBV5-6	.	once	TRBJ2-1	CASCTAGTPSTVF	TGTGCCAGCTGCACGGCAGGGACACCCTCAACGGTCTTC
TRBV7-2	.	.	TRBJ2-3	CASSTGIADTQYF	TGTGCCAGCAGCACAGGGATTGCAGATACGCAGTATTTT
TRBV24-1	TRBD1	.	TRBJ1-2	CATSDGRTGKVANYGYTF	TGTGCCACCAGTGATGGCAGGACAGGGAAGGTGGCTAACTATGGCTACACCTTC
TRBV29-1	TRBD2	.	TRBJ2-5	CSVTSGGSETQYF	TGCAGCGTGACTAGCGGGGGGTCAGAGACCCAGTACTTC
TRBV19	.	.	TRBJ1-4	CASKAGGAQEKLFF	TGTGCCAGTAAGGCGGGGGGCGCACAGGAAAAACTGTTTTTT
TRBV30	TRBD1	.	TRBJ1-3	CACPWTGAFSGNTIYF	TGTGCCTGCCCCTGGACAGGGGCTTTCTCTGGAAACACCATATATTTT
TRBV5-6	.	.	TRBJ2-5	CASSTPGFFQETQYF	TGTGCCAGCAGTACTCCGGGGTTTTTCCAAGAGACCCAGTACTTC
TRBV4-2	TRBD1	.	TRBJ1-1	CASSPQGAGPEAFF	TGTGCCAGCAGCCCACAGGGGGCTGGGCCTGAAGCTTTCTTT
TRBV19	.	.	TRBJ1-1	CASDRGGVMNTEAFF	TGTGCCAGCGATCGGGGTGGCGTGATGAACACTGAAGCTTTCTTT
TRBV11-2	TRBD2	.	TRBJ2-5	CASSPLAGGRETQYF	TGTGCCAGCAGCCCTCTTGCGGGGGGCCGAGAGACCCAGTACTTC
TRBV7-9	TRBD1	.	TRBJ2-2	CASSKWVTGGANTGELFF	TGTGCCAGCAGCAAATGGGTGACAGGGGGCGCGAACACCGGGGAGCTGTTTTTT
TRBV20-1	.	.	TRBJ1-2	CSAEPYGYTF	TGCAGTGCCGAGCCCTATGGCTACACCTTC
TRBV7-6	.	few	TRBJ2-5	CASSPQETQYF	TGTGCCAGCAGCCCGCAAGAGACCCAGTACTTC
TRBV18	TRBD1	.	TRBJ1-3	CASSPGTGTISGNTIYF	TGTGCCAGCTCACCAGGGACAGGGACCATCTCTGGAAACACCATATATTTT
TRBV10-2	.	.	TRBJ2-3	CASSDWAGASTDTQYF	TGCGCCAGCAGTGATTGGGCGGGGGCTAGCACAGATACGCAGTATTTT
TRBV30	.	.	TRBJ2-1	CAWSGWQNYNEQFF	TGTGCCTGGAGTGGATGGCAGAATTACAATGAGCAGTTCTTC
TRBV7-8	.	few	TRBJ1-5	CASSPQTDQPQHF	TGTGCCAGCAGCCCCCAGACAGATCAGCCCCAGCATTTT
TRBV11-2	.	.	TRBJ2-1	CASIRDTTYNEQFF	TGTGCCAGCATCCGGGACACGACCTACAATGAGCAGTTCTTC
TRBV4-2	.	once	TRBJ2-2	CASSPSVAGEGGGELFF	TGTGCCAGCAGCCCCTCCGTTGCCGGAGAAGGGGGCGGGGAGCTGTTTTTT
TRBV6-2/TRBV6-3	.	.	TRBJ2-3	CASSLVGGWSDTQYF	TGTGCCAGCAGCCTCGTGGGAGGTTGGTCAGATACGCAGTATTTT
TRBV19	TRBD1	.	TRBJ1-5	CASSIIQGEQPQHF	TGTGCCAGTAGTATTATCCAGGGGGAACAGCCCCAGCATTTT
TRBV30	.	few	TRBJ1-5	CASATGHPSHSNQPQHF	TGTGCCTCGGCGACCGGACACCCATCGCATAGCAATCAGCCCCAGCATTTT
TRBV3-1/TRBV3-2	.	medium-sized	TRBJ1-4	CASRPSDRGRLAKGLFF	TGTGCCAGCAGACCCTCGGACAGAGGACGTCTAGCTAAGGGACTGTTTTTT
TRBV7-8	.	.	TRBJ1-6	CASSFVGLSNSPLHF	TGTGCCAGCAGCTTCGTTGGACTCTCCAATTCACCCCTCCACTTT
TRBV18	TRBD2	once	TRBJ2-7	CASSPSGSRVEQYF	TGTGCCAGCTCACCCAGCGGGAGTCGAGTCGAGCAGTACTTC
TRBV19	.	.	TRBJ1-5	CASLIRGGNSNQPQHF	TGTGCCAGTCTTATACGGGGGGGGAATAGCAATCAGCCCCAGCATTTT
TRBV2	.	.	TRBJ1-5	CASARSRGDQPQHF	TGTGCCAGCGCCCGATCCAGGGGCGATCAGCCCCAGCATTTT
TRBV5-6	TRBD1	many	TRBJ2-2	CASSFTGGDTGELFF	TGTGCCAGCAGCTTTACAGGGGGCGACACCGGGGAGCTGTTTTTT
TRBV19	.	.	TRBJ1-2	CATYVRGYGYTF	TGTGCCACGTATGTAAGGGGATATGGCTACACCTTC
TRBV27	TRBD2	.	TRBJ2-3	CASSRTSGSGTDTQYF	TGTGCCAGCAGTCGGACTAGCGGGAGTGGCACAGATACGCAGTATTTT
TRBV6-5	.	.	TRBJ1-5	CASRVRRGSNQPQHF	TGTGCCAGCAGGGTAAGGAGGGGTAGCAATCAGCCCCAGCATTTT
TRBV10-3	TRBD2	.	TRBJ2-5	CAISDGGAGETQYF	TGTGCCATCAGTGACGGGGGGGCCGGGGAGACCCAGTACTTC
TRBV5-1	TRBD1	.	TRBJ1-1	CASSLQDRGRTEAFF	TGCGCCAGCAGCTTACAGGACAGGGGACGCACTGAAGCTTTCTTT
TRBV7-9	TRBD2	.	TRBJ2-3	CASSPSGDTQYF	TGTGCCAGCAGCCCTAGCGGAGATACGCAGTATTTT
TRBV3-1/TRBV3-2	.	.	TRBJ2-1	CASSQSEKDNEQFF	TGTGCCAGCAGCCAGTCTGAGAAAGACAATGAGCAGTTCTTC
TRBV5-8	TRBD2	.	TRBJ2-1	CASSLGLAGIYNEQFF	TGTGCCAGCAGCTTAGGCCTAGCGGGGATTTACAATGAGCAGTTCTTC
TRBV28	TRBD1	few	TRBJ1-5	CASSPSGTVINQPQHF	TGTGCCAGCAGCCCCTCTGGGACAGTGATCAATCAGCCCCAGCATTTT
TRBV6-5	.	once	TRBJ1-2	CASSFGHNYGYTF	TGTGCCAGCAGTTTCGGACATAACTATGGCTACACCTTC
TRBV30	.	once	TRBJ1-6	CACSQRYNSPLHF	TGTGCCTGTTCGCAACGGTATAATTCACCCCTCCACTTT
TRBV21-1	.	.	TRBJ2-7	CANIHRGLAYEQYF	TGTGCCAACATACACCGGGGGTTAGCCTACGAGCAGTACTTC
TRBV7-6	TRBD2	.	TRBJ2-2	CASSQRTSGSAGELFF	TGTGCCAGCAGCCAACGGACTAGCGGGAGCGCCGGGGAGCTGTTTTTT
TRBV28	TRBD1	few	TRBJ1-5	CAGSGTGGFQPQHF	TGTGCCGGCTCCGGGACAGGGGGCTTTCAGCCCCAGCATTTT
TRBV11-2	TRBD2	.	TRBJ2-5	CASSFTSGGIQETQYF	TGTGCCAGCAGCTTTACTAGCGGGGGGATACAAGAGACCCAGTACTTC